This T cell receptor (beta chain) came from a study of shared clonotypes between healthy human individuals. Whole-study context: Each donor had three CD4 naive, three CD4 memory, two CD8 naive and one CD8 memory plate.

As for this clone: The target antigen is unknown.

When replicate PCRs were run on sorted subsets, they used 200 to 250 ng DNA, some 29,000 T cell genomes. Repertoires were generated with immunoSEQ multiplex PCR, while TCRdb's copy carries only in-frame clones and drops some. The table has 950,000 to 1,100,000 clones, roughly 74% seen once. Study conclusions and caveats: Genetic and exposure-history diversity was limited by the small donor number.

The material sequenced was memory CD4+ T cells from PBMCs. Subset of the sample: CD45RA-negative fraction. The sequence was collected from a man between 18 and 29 years old in good health. Some clones in this sample may be carry-over from other donors' samples.

CDR3 DNA: TGTGCCAGCAGTGACGGACAGGAGAATCAGCCCCAGCATTTT. The encoded protein is CASSDGQENQPQHF. The chain is built from TRBV6-4 and TRBJ1-5, with 7 bases lining up with TRBD1. This CDR3 spans 14 amino acids. Germline CDR1 is MRHNA and CDR2 is SNTAGT. J was trimmed by 4 bases and V by 2 bases; bases with no gene match: 2.